Listed below are T cell receptor beta chains from one sample, sequenced in a study of blood T cell repertoires in COVID-19. Only in-frame clones appear in the TCRdb table, and some are missing; sequencing was by immunoSEQ multiplex PCR. The table has around 53,000 clones, roughly 89% seen once. The sequenced sample was peripheral blood. These receptors were collected from a man aged 45-65 years with acute or convalescent COVID-19. Both conserved end residues are part of each CDR3. The order of the fields is clone size, J gene, D gene, V gene, CDR3 protein, CDR3 DNA. The D gene is left open where the match is weak. Size is stated for part of the rows, as once, few or many counts, or as a class when the clone is expanded.

clone_size: -
j_call: TRBJ2-7
d_call: -
v_call: TRBV13
cdr3_aa: CASSLGRSYEQYF
cdr3_nt: TGTGCCAGCAGCTTGGGGCGGAGCTACGAGCAGTACTTC

clone_size: -
j_call: TRBJ2-3
d_call: -
v_call: TRBV5-4
cdr3_aa: CASSFRETTDTQYF
cdr3_nt: TGTGCCAGCAGCTTCAGGGAAACCACAGATACGCAGTATTTT

clone_size: -
j_call: TRBJ2-5
d_call: -
v_call: TRBV5-1
cdr3_aa: CASSLIAQETQYF
cdr3_nt: TGCGCCAGCAGCTTGATAGCTCAAGAGACCCAGTACTTC

clone_size: -
j_call: TRBJ1-2
d_call: TRBD1
v_call: TRBV7-7
cdr3_aa: CASSPVPEGAVGYTF
cdr3_nt: TGTGCTAGCAGCCCCGTGCCAGAGGGGGCCGTAGGCTACACCTTC

clone_size: -
j_call: TRBJ2-3
d_call: TRBD1
v_call: TRBV5-1
cdr3_aa: CASSSGQGEDTQYF
cdr3_nt: TGCGCCAGCAGCTCGGGACAGGGGGAAGATACGCAGTATTTT

clone_size: -
j_call: TRBJ2-3
d_call: -
v_call: TRBV6-5
cdr3_aa: CASRSQGRTDTQYF
cdr3_nt: TGTGCCAGCAGGTCGCAGGGCAGGACAGATACGCAGTATTTT

clone_size: -
j_call: TRBJ1-6
d_call: TRBD1
v_call: TRBV15
cdr3_aa: CATSREGGQGSSPLHF
cdr3_nt: TGTGCCACCAGCAGAGAAGGGGGACAGGGGTCTTCACCCCTCCACTTT

clone_size: -
j_call: TRBJ1-1
d_call: TRBD1
v_call: TRBV4-1
cdr3_aa: CASSPRGTRNTEAFF
cdr3_nt: TGCGCCAGCAGCCCCAGGGGGACACGCAACACTGAAGCTTTCTTT

clone_size: -
j_call: TRBJ2-5
d_call: -
v_call: TRBV11-3
cdr3_aa: CASSPPPGTQYF
cdr3_nt: TGTGCCAGCAGCCCCCCCCCGGGGACCCAGTACTTC

clone_size: -
j_call: TRBJ2-1
d_call: TRBD2
v_call: TRBV28
cdr3_aa: CASSSLVIAGGTYNEQFF
cdr3_nt: TGTGCCAGCAGTTCACTCGTTATAGCGGGAGGGACCTACAATGAGCAGTTCTTC

clone_size: -
j_call: TRBJ2-4
d_call: TRBD1
v_call: TRBV6-5
cdr3_aa: CASSPWDRELNIQYF
cdr3_nt: TGTGCCAGCAGTCCGTGGGACAGGGAACTAAACATTCAGTACTTC

clone_size: once
j_call: TRBJ1-2
d_call: -
v_call: TRBV5-6
cdr3_aa: CASSLGGGANGYTF
cdr3_nt: TGTGCCAGCAGCTTGGGGGGCGGAGCGAATGGCTACACCTTC

clone_size: few
j_call: TRBJ2-7
d_call: -
v_call: TRBV11-2
cdr3_aa: CASSLELAYEQYF
cdr3_nt: TGTGCCAGCAGCTTAGAACTAGCCTACGAGCAGTACTTC

clone_size: -
j_call: TRBJ1-6
d_call: TRBD1
v_call: TRBV6-6
cdr3_aa: CASSAGTASGNSPLHF
cdr3_nt: TGTGCCAGCAGTGCAGGGACAGCAAGTGGGAATTCACCCCTCCACTTT

clone_size: -
j_call: TRBJ2-7
d_call: -
v_call: TRBV6-5
cdr3_aa: CASSPGGYEQYF
cdr3_nt: TGTGCCAGCAGTCCAGGCGGGTACGAGCAGTACTTC

clone_size: -
j_call: TRBJ1-4
d_call: -
v_call: TRBV5-1
cdr3_aa: CATKPRLGGGSEKLFF
cdr3_nt: TGCGCCACCAAGCCTCGCTTGGGGGGAGGATCTGAAAAACTGTTTTTT

clone_size: -
j_call: TRBJ1-5
d_call: -
v_call: TRBV7-9
cdr3_aa: CASSQSDRPNQPQHF
cdr3_nt: TGTGCCAGCAGCCAGTCGGACAGACCGAATCAGCCCCAGCATTTT

clone_size: -
j_call: TRBJ1-1
d_call: -
v_call: TRBV25-1
cdr3_aa: CASGPDRMNTEAFF
cdr3_nt: TGTGCCAGCGGTCCGGACAGAATGAACACTGAAGCTTTCTTT

clone_size: -
j_call: TRBJ1-6
d_call: -
v_call: TRBV27
cdr3_aa: CASSLSMGGVYSPLHF
cdr3_nt: TGTGCCAGCAGTTTAAGCATGGGAGGGGTCTATTCACCCCTCCACTTT

clone_size: -
j_call: TRBJ1-3
d_call: -
v_call: TRBV7-6
cdr3_aa: CASSLASRGSLKNTVYF
cdr3_nt: TGTGCCAGCAGCTTAGCGTCCAGGGGCTCTCTGAAAAACACCGTATATTTT

clone_size: -
j_call: TRBJ2-5
d_call: -
v_call: TRBV4-2
cdr3_aa: CASSQDGVEGTQYF
cdr3_nt: TGTGCCAGCAGCCAAGATGGGGTAGAGGGGACCCAGTACTTC

clone_size: -
j_call: TRBJ2-3
d_call: TRBD1
v_call: TRBV19
cdr3_aa: CASSIHQTGIGPDTQYF
cdr3_nt: TGTGCCAGTAGTATACACCAGACAGGGATTGGGCCAGATACGCAGTATTTT

clone_size: few
j_call: TRBJ2-1
d_call: -
v_call: TRBV10-1
cdr3_aa: CASSESGAGVGEQFF
cdr3_nt: TGCGCCAGCAGTGAGTCCGGGGCAGGGGTTGGTGAGCAGTTCTTC

clone_size: -
j_call: TRBJ1-2
d_call: -
v_call: TRBV3-1/TRBV3-2
cdr3_aa: CASSPRQGSLYGHTF
cdr3_nt: TGTGCCAGCAGCCCCAGGCAGGGCTCGCTCTATGGCCACACCTTC

clone_size: -
j_call: TRBJ1-2
d_call: -
v_call: TRBV28
cdr3_aa: CASSFAHQGRPTF
cdr3_nt: TGTGCCAGCAGTTTCGCCCATCAGGGTCGGCCCACCTTC

clone_size: -
j_call: TRBJ2-5
d_call: -
v_call: TRBV11-2
cdr3_aa: CASSSRTEETQYF
cdr3_nt: TGTGCCAGCAGCTCCCGGACAGAAGAGACCCAGTACTTC

clone_size: few
j_call: TRBJ2-5
d_call: -
v_call: TRBV9
cdr3_aa: CASSGSGQETQYF
cdr3_nt: TGTGCCAGCAGTGGAAGCGGACAAGAGACCCAGTACTTC

clone_size: once
j_call: TRBJ1-2
d_call: -
v_call: TRBV20-1
cdr3_aa: CSASSQATSNYGYTF
cdr3_nt: TGCAGTGCTAGTTCCCAGGCCACCTCTAACTATGGCTACACCTTC

clone_size: -
j_call: TRBJ1-2
d_call: -
v_call: TRBV28
cdr3_aa: CASGDILYGYTF
cdr3_nt: TGTGCCAGCGGGGACATACTCTATGGCTACACCTTC

clone_size: -
j_call: TRBJ1-6
d_call: -
v_call: TRBV5-1
cdr3_aa: CASSFVAGVRNSPLHF
cdr3_nt: TGCGCCAGCAGCTTCGTTGCGGGGGTACGTAATTCACCCCTCCACTTT

clone_size: once
j_call: TRBJ1-2
d_call: TRBD1
v_call: TRBV12-3/TRBV12-4
cdr3_aa: CASSSGQGRGYTF
cdr3_nt: TGTGCCAGCAGTTCGGGACAGGGAAGGGGATACACCTTC

clone_size: few
j_call: TRBJ1-3
d_call: -
v_call: TRBV5-1
cdr3_aa: CASSAGVGRNTIYF
cdr3_nt: TGCGCCAGCAGCGCAGGGGTGGGCCGGAACACCATATATTTT

clone_size: -
j_call: TRBJ1-4
d_call: -
v_call: TRBV5-1
cdr3_aa: CASGRGFRGTNEKLFF
cdr3_nt: TGCGCCAGCGGACGGGGATTTCGAGGAACTAATGAAAAACTGTTTTTT

clone_size: -
j_call: TRBJ2-4
d_call: TRBD1
v_call: TRBV25-1
cdr3_aa: CASSGRTGEAKNIQYF
cdr3_nt: TGTGCCAGCAGTGGACGGACAGGGGAGGCCAAAAACATTCAGTACTTC

clone_size: once
j_call: TRBJ1-5
d_call: TRBD1
v_call: TRBV19
cdr3_aa: CASSTTGGSNQPQHF
cdr3_nt: TGTGCCAGTAGTACCACAGGGGGGAGCAATCAGCCCCAGCATTTT

clone_size: few
j_call: TRBJ2-1
d_call: TRBD2
v_call: TRBV2
cdr3_aa: CASSVFIGGEYNEQFF
cdr3_nt: TGTGCCAGCAGTGTGTTCATCGGGGGGGAGTACAATGAGCAGTTCTTC